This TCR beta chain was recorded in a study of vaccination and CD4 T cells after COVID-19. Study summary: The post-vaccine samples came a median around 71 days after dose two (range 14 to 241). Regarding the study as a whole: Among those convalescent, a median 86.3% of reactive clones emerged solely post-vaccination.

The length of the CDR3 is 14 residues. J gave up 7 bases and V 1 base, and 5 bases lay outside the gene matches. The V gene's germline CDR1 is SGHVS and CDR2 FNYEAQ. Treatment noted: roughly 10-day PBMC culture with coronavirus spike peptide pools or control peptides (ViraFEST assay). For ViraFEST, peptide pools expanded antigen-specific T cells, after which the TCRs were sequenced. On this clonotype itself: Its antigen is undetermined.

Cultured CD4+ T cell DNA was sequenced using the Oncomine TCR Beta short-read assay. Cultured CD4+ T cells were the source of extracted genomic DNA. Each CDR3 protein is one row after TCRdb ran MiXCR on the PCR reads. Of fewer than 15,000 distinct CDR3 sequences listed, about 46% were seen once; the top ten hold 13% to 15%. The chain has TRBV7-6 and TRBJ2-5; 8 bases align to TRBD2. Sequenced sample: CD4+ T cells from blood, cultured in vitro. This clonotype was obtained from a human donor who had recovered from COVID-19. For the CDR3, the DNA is TGTGCCAGCAGCTTAGAGGGTCGGGGGGGGACCCAGTACTTC. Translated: CASSLEGRGGTQYF.